The sequence of this T cell receptor (beta chain) was determined in a study of OX40 agonist ivuxolimab in advanced cancers. The data were produced by immunoSEQ multiplex PCR, yet TCRdb's version contains in-frame clones alone and is incomplete. Of tens of thousands of clones listed, around nine tenths are singletons. The CDR3 length is 14 residues. Trimming removed 4 bases from V and 5 bases from J; junction bases left unmatched: 6. Germline V gene lookup returns CDR1 SGDLS and CDR2 YYNGEE. This receptor was identified in an adult with an advanced solid tumor such as melanoma, head and neck, liver or kidney cancer. The chain joins TRBV9 to TRBJ2-1, with 7 bases aligning to TRBD2. The sequences come from CD4+ or CD8+ T cells sorted from blood, collected in a trial of the OX40 agonist ivuxolimab. The CDR3 nucleotides are TGTGCCAGCAGCCCTTCCGGGGGGAACAATGAGCAGTTCTTC. Amino acid sequence: CASSPSGGNNEQFF.